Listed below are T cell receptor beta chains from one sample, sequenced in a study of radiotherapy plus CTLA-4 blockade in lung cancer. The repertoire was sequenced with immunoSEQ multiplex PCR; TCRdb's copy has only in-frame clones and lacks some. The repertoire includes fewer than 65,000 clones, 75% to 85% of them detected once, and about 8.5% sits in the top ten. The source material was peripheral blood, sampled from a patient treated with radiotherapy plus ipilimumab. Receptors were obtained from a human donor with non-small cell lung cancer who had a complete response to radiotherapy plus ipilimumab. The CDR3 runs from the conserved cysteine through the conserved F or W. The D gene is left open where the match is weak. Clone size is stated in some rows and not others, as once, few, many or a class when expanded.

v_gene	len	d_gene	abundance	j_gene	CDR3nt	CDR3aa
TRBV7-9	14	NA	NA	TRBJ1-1	TGTGCCAGCACCAGGACACCCGGGCGAGGTGAAGCTTTCTTT	CASTRTPGRGEAFF
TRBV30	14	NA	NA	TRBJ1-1	TGTGCCTGGACCCGAGGGGGTCAAAACACTGAAGCTTTCTTT	CAWTRGGQNTEAFF
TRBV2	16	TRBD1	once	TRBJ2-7	TGTGCCAGCAGTGAAGGAACCGGGACAGGGGGCTACGAGCAGTACTTC	CASSEGTGTGGYEQYF
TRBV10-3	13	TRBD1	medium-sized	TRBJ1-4	TGTGCCATCGGGACAGGGGCTAATGAAAAACTGTTTTTT	CAIGTGANEKLFF
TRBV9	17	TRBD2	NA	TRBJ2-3	TGTGCCAGCAGCGTAGAACCTACGACTAGCGGCACAGATACGCAGTATTTT	CASSVEPTTSGTDTQYF
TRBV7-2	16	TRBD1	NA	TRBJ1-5	TGTGCCAGCAGCCCCGGACAGGCCCATAGCAATCAGCCCCAGCATTTT	CASSPGQAHSNQPQHF
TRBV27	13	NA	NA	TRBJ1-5	TGTGCCAGCAGAACGACAGCCGATCAGCCCCAGCATTTT	CASRTTADQPQHF
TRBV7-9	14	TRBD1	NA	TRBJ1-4	TGTGCCAGCAGCCTACAGGGGAGAGGTGAAAAACTGTTTTTT	CASSLQGRGEKLFF
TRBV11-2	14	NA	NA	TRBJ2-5	TGTGCCAGCAGCTTAGATCGCGGTGGAGAGACCCAGTACTTC	CASSLDRGGETQYF
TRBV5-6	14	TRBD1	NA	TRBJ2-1	TGTGCCAGCAGCTTCGGGACAGGGGGTAGTGAGCAGTTCTTC	CASSFGTGGSEQFF
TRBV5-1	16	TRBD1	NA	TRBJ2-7	TGCGCCAGCAGCCAAACCCTGACAGGGGGCGCGTACGAGCAGTACTTC	CASSQTLTGGAYEQYF
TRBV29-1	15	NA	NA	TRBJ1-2	TGCAGCGTTGAAGCGGTGCGCGGCCTCCTATTCGGCTACACCTTC	CSVEAVRGLLFGYTF
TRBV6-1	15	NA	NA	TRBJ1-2	TGTGCCAGCAGTGTTGTGGGGGGGGTTGACTATGGCTACACCTTC	CASSVVGGVDYGYTF
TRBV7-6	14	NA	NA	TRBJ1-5	TGTGCCAGCAGCGTCAAGGGGGACAATCAGCCCCAGCATTTT	CASSVKGDNQPQHF
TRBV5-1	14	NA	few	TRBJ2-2	TGCGCCAGCAGCTTGGCGGGGAACACCGGGGAGCTGTTTTTT	CASSLAGNTGELFF
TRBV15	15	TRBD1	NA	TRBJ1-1	TGTGCCACCAGCAGAGATGAGGGGGCTGGCACTGAAGCTTTCTTT	CATSRDEGAGTEAFF
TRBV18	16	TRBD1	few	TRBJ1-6	TGTGCCAGCTCACATTCGGGACAGGGAAATAATTCACCCCTCCACTTT	CASSHSGQGNNSPLHF
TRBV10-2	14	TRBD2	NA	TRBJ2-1	TGCGCCAGCAGTGTTAGCGGGAGTGGCAATGAGCAGTTCTTC	CASSVSGSGNEQFF
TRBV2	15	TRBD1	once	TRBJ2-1	TGTGCCAGCAGTCCAGGACAGGCGATATACAATGAGCAGTTCTTC	CASSPGQAIYNEQFF
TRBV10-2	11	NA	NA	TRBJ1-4	TGCGCCAGCAGTGACTTGACAGGACTTTTTTTT	CASSDLTGLFF
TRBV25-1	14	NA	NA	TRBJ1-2	TGTGCCAGCAGTGAAGAACAGGTCCCTTTTGGCTACACCTTC	CASSEEQVPFGYTF
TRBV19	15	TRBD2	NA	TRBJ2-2	TGTGCCAGTAGTATTACTAGCGGGAGAGGCTGGGAGCTGTTTTTT	CASSITSGRGWELFF
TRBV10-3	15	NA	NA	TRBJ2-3	TGTGCCATCAGTGACTCGCGGGCGGCCACAGATACGCAGTATTTT	CAISDSRAATDTQYF
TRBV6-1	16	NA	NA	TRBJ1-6	TGTGCCAGCAGTGCTACTGGACAGAACATAGGATCACCCCTCCACTTT	CASSATGQNIGSPLHF
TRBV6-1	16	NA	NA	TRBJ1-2	TGTGCCAGCAGTGGAGGGGGTCTTCAGGAGTCCTTTGGCTACACCTTC	CASSGGGLQESFGYTF
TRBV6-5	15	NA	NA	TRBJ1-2	TGTGCCAGCAGTTATCAGGGGATGGGGCGCGATGGCTACACCTTC	CASSYQGMGRDGYTF
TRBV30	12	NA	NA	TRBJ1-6	NA	CAWSVLLSPLHF
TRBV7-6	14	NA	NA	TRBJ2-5	TGTGCCAGCAGCTCCCTGGACAGCCAAGAGACCCAGTACTTC	CASSSLDSQETQYF
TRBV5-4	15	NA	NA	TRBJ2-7	TGTGCCAGCAGCTTGGACCTGTTGGGTAGCCATGAGCAGTACTTC	CASSLDLLGSHEQYF
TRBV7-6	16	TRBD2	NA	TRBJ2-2	TGTGCCAGCAGCCTGACTAGCGGAACGAACACCGGGGAGCTGTTTTTT	CASSLTSGTNTGELFF
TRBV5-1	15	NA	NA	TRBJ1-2	TGCGCCAGCAGCTTGGGCTCCTCCGGTAACTATGGCTACACCTTC	CASSLGSSGNYGYTF
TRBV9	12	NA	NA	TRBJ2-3	TGTGCCAGCAGCAACAGTAGAGATACGCAGTATTTT	CASSNSRDTQYF
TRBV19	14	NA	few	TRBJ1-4	TGTGCCAGTACCTGGGGAGGCCGGAAGGAAAAACTGTTTTTT	CASTWGGRKEKLFF
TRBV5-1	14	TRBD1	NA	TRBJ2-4	TGCGCCAGCAGCTCGAGACAGGGGGCAAACATTCAGTACTTC	CASSSRQGANIQYF
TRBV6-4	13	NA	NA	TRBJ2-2	TGTGCCAGCAGTGATACAAACACCGGGGAGCTGTTTTTT	CASSDTNTGELFF
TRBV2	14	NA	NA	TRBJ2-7	TGTGCCAGCAACCCACTGGACAGCACCTACGAGCAGTACTTC	CASNPLDSTYEQYF
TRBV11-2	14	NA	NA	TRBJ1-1	TGTGCCAGCAGCTTAGTGGTGGCAGGCACTGAAGCTTTCTTT	CASSLVVAGTEAFF
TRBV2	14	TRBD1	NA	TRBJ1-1	TGTGCCAGCAGTGCTGCAGGGGGCGTCACTGAAGCTTTCTTT	CASSAAGGVTEAFF
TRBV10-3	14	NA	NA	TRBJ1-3	TGTGCCATCAGTGACGCACTATCGGGAAACACCATATATTTT	CAISDALSGNTIYF
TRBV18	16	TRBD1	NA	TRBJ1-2	TGTGCCAGCTCACCTCGTTCTGACAGGGGGACCTATGGCTACACCTTC	CASSPRSDRGTYGYTF
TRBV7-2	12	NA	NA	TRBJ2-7	TGTGCCAGCAGCTTAACGGGAAACGAGCAGTACTTC	CASSLTGNEQYF
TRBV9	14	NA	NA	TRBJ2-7	TGTGCCAGCAGCGTAGACCACAGCTCCTACGAGCAGTACTTC	CASSVDHSSYEQYF
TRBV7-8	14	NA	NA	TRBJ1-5	TGTGCCAGCAGCCCTTATACAGGGAATCAGCCCCAGCATTTT	CASSPYTGNQPQHF
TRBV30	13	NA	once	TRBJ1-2	TGTGCCTGGAGTGAAGACATTTACTATGGCTACACCTTC	CAWSEDIYYGYTF
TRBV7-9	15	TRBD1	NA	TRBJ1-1	TGTGCCAGCAGCTTAGGTGACAGGGGCGACACTGAAGCTTTCTTT	CASSLGDRGDTEAFF
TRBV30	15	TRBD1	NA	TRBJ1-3	TGTGCCTGGAGTGCCGGGACAGGGGCTGGAAACACCATATATTTT	CAWSAGTGAGNTIYF
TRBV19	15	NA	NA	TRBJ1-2	TGTGCCAGTAGTATCGCCCCCGGGGCAGGGGAAGGCTACACCTTC	CASSIAPGAGEGYTF
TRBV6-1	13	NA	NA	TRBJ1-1	TGTGCCAGCAATACAGGGAAATACACTGAAGCTTTCTTT	CASNTGKYTEAFF
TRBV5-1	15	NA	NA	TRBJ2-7	TGCGCCAGCAGCTTAGGAGGGGCCCTCTCCTACGAGCAGTACTTC	CASSLGGALSYEQYF
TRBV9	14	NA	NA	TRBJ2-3	TGTGCCAGCGGGGGGACTTTTAGCACAGATACGCAGTATTTT	CASGGTFSTDTQYF
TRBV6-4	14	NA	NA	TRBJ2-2	TGTGCCAGCAGGGAACAGGGTCCCACCGGGGAGCTGTTTTTT	CASREQGPTGELFF
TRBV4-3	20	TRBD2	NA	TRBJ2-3	TGCGCCAGCAGCCAACACACGTTTTCTAGCGGGAGGGCCGGGGCAGATACGCAGTATTTT	CASSQHTFSSGRAGADTQYF
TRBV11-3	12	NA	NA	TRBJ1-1	TGTGCCAGCAGCATCCCGGGGGTTGCAGCTTTCTTT	CASSIPGVAAFF
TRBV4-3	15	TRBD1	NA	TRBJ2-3	TGCGCCAGCAGCCAAGAGTACCAGGGGGCAAATACGCAGTATTTT	CASSQEYQGANTQYF
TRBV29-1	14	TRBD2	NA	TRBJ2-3	TGCAGCGTCGAAAGCGGGGGGGCCGGGGATACGCAGTATTTT	CSVESGGAGDTQYF
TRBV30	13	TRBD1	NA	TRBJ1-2	TGTGCCTGGAGCGAGGACAGGGCTCGGGGCTACACCTTC	CAWSEDRARGYTF